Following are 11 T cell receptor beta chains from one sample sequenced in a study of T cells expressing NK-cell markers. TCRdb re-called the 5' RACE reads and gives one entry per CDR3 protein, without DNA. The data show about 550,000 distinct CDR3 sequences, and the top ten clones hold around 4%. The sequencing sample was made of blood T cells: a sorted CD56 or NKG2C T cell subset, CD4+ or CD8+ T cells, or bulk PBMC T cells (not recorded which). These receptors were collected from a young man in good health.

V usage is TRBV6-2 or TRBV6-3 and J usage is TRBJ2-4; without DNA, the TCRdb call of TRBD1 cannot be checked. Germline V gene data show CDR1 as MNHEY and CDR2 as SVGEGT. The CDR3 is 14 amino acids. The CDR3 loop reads CASSSGTTKNIQYF.

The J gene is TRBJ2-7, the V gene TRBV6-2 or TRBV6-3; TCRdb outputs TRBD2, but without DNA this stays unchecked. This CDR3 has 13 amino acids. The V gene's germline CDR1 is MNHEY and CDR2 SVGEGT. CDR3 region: CASSYPANSEQYF.

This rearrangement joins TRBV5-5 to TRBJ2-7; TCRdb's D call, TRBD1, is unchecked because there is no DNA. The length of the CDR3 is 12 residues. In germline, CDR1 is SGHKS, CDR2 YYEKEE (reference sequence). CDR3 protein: CASSAGNYEQYF.

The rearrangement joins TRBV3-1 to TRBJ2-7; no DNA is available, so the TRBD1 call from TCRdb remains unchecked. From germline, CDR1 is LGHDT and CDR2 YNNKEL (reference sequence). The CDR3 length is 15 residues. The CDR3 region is CASSQEGGARNEQYF.

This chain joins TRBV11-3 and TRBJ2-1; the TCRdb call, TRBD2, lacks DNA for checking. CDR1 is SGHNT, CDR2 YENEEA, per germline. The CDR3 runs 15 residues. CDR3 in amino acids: CASSLQAGSDNEQFF. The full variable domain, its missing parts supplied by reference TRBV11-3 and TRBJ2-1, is EAGVVQSPRYKIIEKKQPVAFWCNPISGHNTLYWYLQNLGQGPELLIRYENEEAVDDSQLPKDRFSAERLKGVDSTLKIQPAELGDSAVYLCASSLQAGSDNEQFFGPGTRLTVL.

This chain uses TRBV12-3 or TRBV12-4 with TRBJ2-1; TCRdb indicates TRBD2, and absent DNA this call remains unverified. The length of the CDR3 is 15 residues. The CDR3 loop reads CASTGSSGGYNEQFF.

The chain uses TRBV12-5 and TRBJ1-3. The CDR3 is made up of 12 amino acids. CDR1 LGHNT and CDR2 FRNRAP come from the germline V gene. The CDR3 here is CASGSSGNTIYF.

CDR3: CASSLASGGTYEQYF. The chain combines TRBV28 with TRBJ2-7; TCRdb indicates TRBD2, and absent DNA this call remains unverified. This CDR3 comprises 15 residues. Germline V gives CDR1 MDHEN, CDR2 SYDVKM.

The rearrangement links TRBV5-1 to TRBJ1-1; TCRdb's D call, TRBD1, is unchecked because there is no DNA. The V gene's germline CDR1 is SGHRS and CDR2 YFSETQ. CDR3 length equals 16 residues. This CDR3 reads CASSLFAGTVNTEAFF.

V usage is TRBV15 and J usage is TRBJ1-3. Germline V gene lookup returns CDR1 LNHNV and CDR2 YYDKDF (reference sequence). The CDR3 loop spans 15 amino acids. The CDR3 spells CATTDGRSSGNTIYF.

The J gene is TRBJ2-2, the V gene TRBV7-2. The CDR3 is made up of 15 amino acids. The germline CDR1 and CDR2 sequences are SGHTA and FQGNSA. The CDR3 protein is CASKLQVWDTGELFF. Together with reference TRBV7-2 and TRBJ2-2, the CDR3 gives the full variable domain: GAGVSQSPSNKVTEKGKDVELRCDPISGHTALYWYRQSLGQGLEFLIYFQGNSAPDKSGLPSDRFSAERTGGSVSTLTIQRTQQEDSAVYLCASKLQVWDTGELFFGEGSRLTVL.